The 7 T cell receptor beta chains below come from one sample, sequenced in a study of T cells in women clearing cervical HPV infection. Generated by immunoSEQ multiplex PCR, the TCRdb table keeps only in-frame clones and is missing some. This sample contains 25,000 to 30,000 clones. Sequenced: blood buffy coat. The receptors stem from a woman between 18 and 69 years old with a cervical HPV16 infection that either progressed to CIN3+ or cleared (not recorded which).

In the case of this clone: The CDR3 end lies 3 residues beyond the end of the read and is filled in from the germline J gene. The rearrangement joins TRBV7-2 to TRBJ1-5; a weak D match, TRBD1 (5 bases). The germline V gene encodes CDR1 SGHTA and CDR2 FQGNSA. The length of the CDR3 is 13 residues. V was trimmed by 7 bases and J by 4 bases, leaving 11 bases between them. The CDR3 is CASTSGFNQPQHF. CDR3 DNA (partial): TGTGCCAGCACTTCAGGGTTTAATCAGCCC.

On this clone: The read comes to an end 3 residues before the CDR3 does, leaving the germline J gene to fill in the end. The rearrangement uses TRBV2 and TRBJ1-1, with D tentatively TRBD1 (5 bases). The CDR3 sequence is 15 residues long. Germline CDR1 and CDR2: SNHLY and FYNNEI. The V end was cut by 0 bases, the J end by 7 bases, with 15 bases between. This CDR3 is CASSEADRGLGEAFF. The CDR3 DNA, read in part, is TGTGCCAGCAGTGAAGCGGACCGGGGGTTGGGTGAA.

Turning to this clone: The missing CDR3 end, 3 residues past where the read stops, is filled in from the germline J gene. The chain is built from TRBV4-1 and TRBJ2-7, with 8 bases fitting TRBD2. From germline, CDR1 is MGHRA and CDR2 YSYEKL. This CDR3 has 15 residues. J gave up 4 bases and V 1 base, and 6 bases lay outside the gene matches. CDR3 protein: CASSQANGGGYEQYF. The DNA read from the CDR3 is TGCGCCAGCAGCCAAGCGAACGGCGGGGGGTACGAG.

Worth noting for this clone: The germline gene is not matched at one end of the junction; a read error may be the cause. The CDR3 goes on 3 residues after the read ends, and that part is filled in from the germline J gene. V usage is TRBV29-1 and J usage is TRBJ2-7, with D hard to call. Germline V CDR1 and CDR2: SQVTM, ANQGSEA. The CDR3 length is 11 residues. The CDR3 is CSVGPSDEQYF. The sequenced CDR3 bases are TGCAGCGTTGGGCCCTCCGACGAG.

On this clone: The read ends 3 residues shy of where the CDR3 ends; the end is completed using the germline J gene. V and J are TRBV19 and TRBJ2-4, with D perhaps matching TRBD2 (5 bases). CDR3 length: 12 amino acids. Per the germline V gene, CDR1 is LNHDA and CDR2 is SQIVND (reference sequence). CDR3 DNA (partial): TGTGCCAGTAGTATAGGTGACTATGGT. As protein: CASSIGDYG. The whole CDR3 is CASSIGDYGQYF.

In regard to this clone: The DNA ends 3 residues before the CDR3 does, and the rest of the CDR3 is filled in from the germline J gene. The chain carries TRBV20-1 and TRBJ2-3; 8 nucleotides match TRBD2. CDR3 length: 17 residues. Looked up from germline, CDR1 is DFQATT and CDR2 is SNEGSKA (reference sequence). V lost 5 bases, J lost 1 base, and 14 bases stayed unmatched. CDR3 amino acids: CSAQNPLTSVGTDTQYF. The CDR3 DNA, read in part, is TGCAGTGCTCAGAACCCCTTGACTAGCGTGGGCACAGATACG.

Note on this clone: The read ends 3 residues early relative to the CDR3; the germline J gene fills the gap. The chain combines TRBV7-8 with TRBJ1-5; unclear D gene. CDR3 length equals 13 residues. Germline V gene data show CDR1 as SGHVS and CDR2 as FQNEAQ. The germline V and J ends were trimmed by 1 base and 6 bases, with 7 bases remaining between them. The CDR3 region is CASSLDSFQPQHF. CDR3 DNA, as far as it was read: TGTGCCAGCAGCTTAGACAGTTTTCAGCCC.